The 21 T cell receptor beta chains given below trace back to one sample, sequenced in a study of blood T cell repertoires in COVID-19. Data came from immunoSEQ multiplex PCR; TCRdb stores just in-frame clones and leaves some out. The table records about 140,000 clones, around nine tenths of them present only once. Sequenced sample: peripheral blood. These receptors originate from a human donor in a cohort sampled during active COVID-19.

The chain employs TRBV5-4 and TRBJ1-6; D perhaps matches TRBD1 (5 bases). Germline V CDR1 and CDR2: SGHNT, YYREEE (reference sequence). The CDR3 totals 15 residues. V was shortened by 0 bases and J by 4 bases, with 8 bases between the two germline ends. Here the CDR3 reads CASSLDRKYNSPLHF. In nucleotides, the CDR3 is TGTGCCAGCAGCTTGGACAGGAAGTATAATTCACCCCTCCACTTT.

This clone was counted a few times. Written as DNA, the CDR3 is TGCGCCAGCAGTGAAAGACTAGCGGGAGCGGGTGAGCAGTTCTTC. It translates to CASSERLAGAGEQFF. The chain employs TRBV10-1 and TRBJ2-1; TRBD2 matches at 12 bases. V was pared by 3 bases and J by 9 bases, with 6 bases of the junction left unmatched. Germline V gene lookup returns CDR1 WNHNN and CDR2 SYGVQD (reference sequence). The CDR3 covers 15 residues.

The chain has TRBV5-1 and TRBJ2-7; TRBD1 is a possible D gene (5 bases). CDR3 length equals 16 residues. V lost 3 bases to trimming and J lost 2 bases, with 18 bases between them. From germline, CDR1 is SGHRS and CDR2 YFSETQ. In nucleotides, the CDR3 is TGCGCCAGCAGCTACACAGGTTTAGGGTTTCCCTACGAGCAGTACTTC. Translation gives CASSYTGLGFPYEQYF.

The chain is built from TRBV6-5 and TRBJ1-5; 9 bases fit TRBD1. The V gene end was trimmed by 5 bases and the J gene end by 6 bases; junction bases not matched to a gene: 5. The CDR3 loop spans 14 amino acids. The germline CDR1 and CDR2 sequences are MNHEY and SVGAGI. The CDR3: CASSPDRGIQPQHF. The DNA for the CDR3 is TGTGCCAGCAGTCCGGACAGGGGAATTCAGCCCCAGCATTTT.

This sequence joins TRBV6-5 and TRBJ2-2, with D possibly being TRBD2 (5 bases). V lost 6 bases to trimming and J lost 4 bases, with 12 bases between them. Germline loops: CDR1 MNHEY, CDR2 SVGAGI. The CDR3 sequence is 14 residues long. This chain's CDR3 is CASRRVPPTGELFF. The CDR3 nucleotides read TGTGCCAGCAGGAGGGTTCCCCCCACCGGGGAGCTGTTTTTT.

The J gene is TRBJ1-2, the V gene TRBV5-1, with TRBD1 as a possible D gene (5 bases). Germline loops: CDR1 SGHRS, CDR2 YFSETQ. This CDR3 comprises 14 residues. V lost 3 bases to trimming and J lost 8 bases, with 17 bases between them. This CDR3 is CASSSGTLMRGYTF. The CDR3 coding sequence is TGCGCCAGCAGCTCAGGGACTCTCATGCGGGGCTACACCTTC. The full variable domain, completed using reference TRBV5-1 and TRBJ1-2, is KAGVTQTPRYLIKTRGQQVTLSCSPISGHRSVSWYQQTPGQGLQFLFEYFSETQRNKGNFPGRFSGRQFSNSRSEMNVSTLELGDSALYLCASSSGTLMRGYTFGSGTRLTVV.

This chain links TRBV25-1 with TRBJ1-2; 7 nucleotides align to TRBD1. The CDR3 has 13 residues. J gave up 4 bases and V 5 bases, and 4 bases lay outside the gene matches. Looked up from germline, CDR1 is MGHDK and CDR2 is SYGVNS. CDR3 region: CASSLGGGYGYTF. The CDR3 DNA reads TGTGCCAGCAGTCTAGGGGGCGGCTATGGCTACACCTTC.

The genes are TRBV5-1 and TRBJ2-7, with TRBD2 matching over 11 bases. This CDR3 contains 16 residues. Germline V CDR1 and CDR2: SGHRS, YFSETQ. V shed 2 bases and J 3 bases; nucleotides not matched to a gene: 7. The CDR3 DNA reads TGCGCCAGCAGCTTCCCCCTAGCGGGAGGAGACTACGAGCAGTACTTC. Its protein is CASSFPLAGGDYEQYF.

The chain couples TRBV30 to TRBJ2-5, with D tentatively TRBD2 (6 bases). V was pared by 4 bases and J by 5 bases, with 17 bases between. The CDR3 loop spans 14 amino acids. CDR1 GTSNPN and CDR2 SVGIG come from the germline V gene (reference sequence). The CDR3 spells CAWNRDSSRETQYF. CDR3 bases: TGTGCCTGGAACCGGGACTCCTCCAGGGAGACCCAGTACTTC.

The CDR3 region has the DNA TGTGCCAGTAGTTACAGGGGCGAGCAGTACTTC. Protein sequence: CASSYRGEQYF. The chain links TRBV19 to TRBJ2-7, with 7 nucleotides matching TRBD1. V was clipped by 5 bases and J by 6 bases; unmatched bases: 1. Germline CDR1 and CDR2: LNHDA and SQIVND (reference sequence). The CDR3 covers 11 residues.

In this sample, this clone turned up once. CDR3 sequence reads: CARRVDERGKASTEAFF. The CDR3 DNA sequence: TGTGCCAGAAGGGTAGACGAGCGAGGGAAGGCGAGCACTGAAGCTTTCTTT. J is TRBJ1-1 and V is TRBV5-3; D uncertain. TRBV5-3 is classed as an ORF, of uncertain function. The CDR3 loop spans 17 amino acids. V shed 5 bases and J shed 4 bases, with 24 bases lying between them.

This sequence joins TRBV5-1 and TRBJ2-7, with 11 nucleotides matching TRBD2. V trimming: 4 bases; J trimming: 5 bases; junction bases outside the gene matches: 5. This CDR3 region has 14 residues. Germline-derived CDR1 and CDR2 are SGHRS and YFSETQ. The CDR3 sequence: CASSRLAGYHEQYF. CDR3 nucleotides: TGCGCCAGCAGCCGACTAGCGGGATATCACGAGCAGTACTTC.

The sample holds a few counts of this clone. V and J are TRBV30 and TRBJ2-1; 8 nucleotides agree with TRBD2. This CDR3 spans 14 amino acids. Trimming at V came to 3 bases and at J to 5 bases, leaving 6 bases not matched to a gene. The germline gives CDR1 GTSNPN, CDR2 SVGIG (reference sequence). This chain's CDR3 is CAWRLAGFDNEQFF. CDR3 coding DNA: TGTGCCTGGAGGTTAGCGGGATTCGACAATGAGCAGTTCTTC.

This rearrangement joins TRBV28 to TRBJ2-7, with TRBD1 matching 8 bases. Per the germline V gene, CDR1 is MDHEN and CDR2 is SYDVKM. Losses at the gene ends were 11 bases for V and 5 bases for J; bases not matched to a gene: 11. There are 13 residues in the CDR3. The DNA of the CDR3 is TGTGCCGTCCTGGACAGGGTGGTGCACGAGCAGTACTTC. It codes for CAVLDRVVHEQYF.

This clone was detected only once. The rearrangement links TRBV5-1 to TRBJ2-1; 9 bases are shared with TRBD2. Germline CDR1 and CDR2: SGHRS and YFSETQ. V gave up 3 bases and J gave up 4 bases; unmatched junction bases: 2. There are 14 residues in the CDR3. CDR3 in amino acids: CASSSSGVYNEQFF. CDR3 coding DNA: TGCGCCAGCAGCTCTAGCGGGGTTTACAATGAGCAGTTCTTC.

The J gene is TRBJ1-6, the V gene TRBV9, with D unclear. Trimming shortened V by 3 bases and J by 8 bases, and 6 bases separated the two germline ends. Germline loops: CDR1 SGDLS, CDR2 YYNGEE. CDR3 length: 12 amino acids. The CDR3 sequence: CASSGPYSPLHF. The CDR3 coding sequence is TGTGCCAGCAGCGGTCCTTATTCACCCCTCCACTTT.

This chain uses TRBV7-9 with TRBJ2-7, with 10 bases fitting TRBD1. Germline V gene sequence: CDR1 SEHNR, CDR2 FQNEAQ (reference sequence). J gave up 4 bases and V 5 bases, and 17 bases lay outside the gene matches. The CDR3 sequence is 18 residues long. The CDR3 is CASSPRFTGTGVMYEQYF. Here the CDR3 DNA reads TGTGCCAGCAGCCCTCGATTCACCGGGACAGGGGTTATGTACGAGCAGTACTTC. Using reference TRBV7-9 and TRBJ2-7 for the parts outside the CDR3, the full variable domain is DTGVSQNPRHKITKRGQNVTFRCDPISEHNRLYWYRQTLGQGPEFLTYFQNEAQLEKSRLLSDRFSAERPKGSFSTLEIQRTEQGDSAMYLCASSPRFTGTGVMYEQYFGPGTRLTVT.

V gene TRBV7-6 combines with J gene TRBJ2-1; 14 nucleotides match TRBD2. The CDR3 loop spans 16 amino acids. V trimming: 6 bases; J trimming: 9 bases; junction bases outside the gene matches: 10. Germline assignment: CDR1 SGHVS and CDR2 FNYEAQ. The CDR3 protein is CASSLHGTSGSSEQFF. CDR3 sequence (DNA): TGTGCCAGCAGTTTACACGGGACTAGCGGGAGTAGTGAGCAGTTCTTC.

This chain joins TRBV18 and TRBJ2-1, with TRBD2 matching 8 bases. The junction had 5 bases not matched to a gene; V was cut back by 10 bases and J by 0 bases. CDR3 length: 14 residues. CDR1 and CDR2 from the germline V gene are KGHSH and LQKENI. The CDR3 is CATTGGASYNEQFF. CDR3 nucleotide sequence: TGTGCCACCACCGGGGGGGCCTCCTACAATGAGCAGTTCTTC.

The chain employs TRBV28 and TRBJ2-3; 10 bases fit TRBD2. The CDR3 contains 17 residues. V shed 5 bases, J shed 2 bases, and the junction held 10 bases outside the gene matches. Germline V gene sequence: CDR1 MDHEN, CDR2 SYDVKM. CDR3 protein: CASSPLQGLALTDTQYF. In nucleotides, the CDR3 is TGTGCCAGCAGTCCTCTACAGGGACTAGCGCTCACAGATACGCAGTATTTT.

V is TRBV7-3 and J is TRBJ2-2; D is ambiguous. The V gene's germline CDR1 is SGHTA and CDR2 FQGTGA. The CDR3 spans 13 residues. Trimming removed 3 bases from V and 4 bases from J, with 6 bases in between. CDR3 DNA sequence: TGTGCCAGCAGCTTTATTCCCACCGGGGAGCTGTTTTTT. Encoded protein: CASSFIPTGELFF. The whole variable domain, remainder taken from reference TRBV7-3 and TRBJ2-2, is GAGVSQTPSNKVTEKGKYVELRCDPISGHTALYWYRQSLGQGPEFLIYFQGTGAADDSGLPNDRFFAVRPEGSVSTLKIQRTERGDSAVYLCASSFIPTGELFFGEGSRLTVL.